This T cell receptor (beta chain) came from a study of human T cells and chemical hapten exposure. About the research overall: How much TCR each sample yielded varied, mostly because pooled library volumes differed slightly.

About this clonotype itself: Its target is not known.

This CDR3 contains 13 residues. Germline V gene data show CDR1 as SGDLS and CDR2 as YYNGEE. V was pared by 4 bases and J by 3 bases, with 8 bases between. The study used a library that attached unique molecular identifiers to individual cDNA molecules. TCRdb analysed the RACE reads with MiXCR anew, one entry per CDR3 protein. This sample has approximately 96,000 distinct CDR3 sequences, with approximately 9.3% found just once. Noted time point: patch test 2, 6 weeks after DPC sensitization. As to treatment: therapeutic diphenylcyclopropenone sensitization with weekly scalp DPC. The study's findings and limits: Expanded TCR sets contained significantly more large CDR3 similarity clusters than controls.

The gene calls are TRBV9 and TRBJ2-1; D unclear. This clonotype was obtained from a woman in her forties with alopecia areata. Some clones in this sample may be carry-over from other donors' samples. The specimen was whole blood, collected in connection with sensitization to the hapten diphenylcyclopropenone (DPC). CDR3 amino acids: CASSPTDYNEQFF. CDR3 nucleotide sequence: TGTGCCAGCAGCCCTACCGACTACAATGAGCAGTTCTTC.